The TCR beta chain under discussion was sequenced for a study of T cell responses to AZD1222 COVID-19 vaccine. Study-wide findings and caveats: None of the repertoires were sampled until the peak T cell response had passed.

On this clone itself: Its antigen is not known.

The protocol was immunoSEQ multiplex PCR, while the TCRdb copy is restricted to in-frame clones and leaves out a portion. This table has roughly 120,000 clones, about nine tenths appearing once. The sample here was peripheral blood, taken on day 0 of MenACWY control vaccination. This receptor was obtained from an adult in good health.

The CDR3 DNA sequence: TGCGCCAGCAGCAAGGGAACAGGGGGCTCCCAGAATGAGCAGTTCTTC. It specifies CASSKGTGGSQNEQFF. V and J are TRBV5-1 and TRBJ2-1; 9 bases map to TRBD1. This CDR3 has 16 residues. Trimming took 4 bases from V and 7 from J; bases not matched to a gene: 12. Germline CDR1 SGHRS, CDR2 YFSETQ.